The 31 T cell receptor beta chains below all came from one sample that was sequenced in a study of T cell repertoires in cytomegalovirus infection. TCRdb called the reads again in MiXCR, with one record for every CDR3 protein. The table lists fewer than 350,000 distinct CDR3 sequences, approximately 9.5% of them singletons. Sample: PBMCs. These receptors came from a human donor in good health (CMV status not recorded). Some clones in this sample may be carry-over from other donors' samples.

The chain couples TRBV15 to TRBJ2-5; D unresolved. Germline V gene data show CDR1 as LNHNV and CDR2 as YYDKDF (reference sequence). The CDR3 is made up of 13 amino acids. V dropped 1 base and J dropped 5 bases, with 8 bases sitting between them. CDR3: CATSRGGLETQYF. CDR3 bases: TGTGCCACCAGCAGAGGGGGTTTGGAGACCCAGTACTTC.

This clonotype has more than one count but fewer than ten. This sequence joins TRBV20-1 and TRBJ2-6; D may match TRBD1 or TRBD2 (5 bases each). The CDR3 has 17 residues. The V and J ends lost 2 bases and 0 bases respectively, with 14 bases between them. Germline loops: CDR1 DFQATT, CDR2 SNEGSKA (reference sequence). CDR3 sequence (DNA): TGCAGTGCTAGAAAGGGGTTGGGGACCTCTGGGGCCAACGTCCTGACTTTC. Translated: CSARKGLGTSGANVLTF.

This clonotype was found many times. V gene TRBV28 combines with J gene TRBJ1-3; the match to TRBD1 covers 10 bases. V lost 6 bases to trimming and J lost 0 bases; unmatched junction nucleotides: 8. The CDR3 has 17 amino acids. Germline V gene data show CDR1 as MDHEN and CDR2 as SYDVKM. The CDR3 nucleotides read TGTGCCAGCAGCATATCGACAGGGGGCATCTCTGGAAACACCATATATTTT. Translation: CASSISTGGISGNTIYF.

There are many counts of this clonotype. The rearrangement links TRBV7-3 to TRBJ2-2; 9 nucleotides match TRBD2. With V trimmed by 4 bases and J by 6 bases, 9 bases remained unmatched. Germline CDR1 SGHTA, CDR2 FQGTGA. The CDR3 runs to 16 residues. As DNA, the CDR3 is TGTGCCAGCAGCTCAAGACTAGCGGCTACTCCCGGGGAGCTGTTTTTT. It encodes CASSSRLAATPGELFF.

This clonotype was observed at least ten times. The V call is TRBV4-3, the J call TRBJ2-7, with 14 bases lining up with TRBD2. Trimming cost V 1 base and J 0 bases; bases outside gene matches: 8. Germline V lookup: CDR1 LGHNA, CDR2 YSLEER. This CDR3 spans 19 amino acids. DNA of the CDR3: TGCGCCAGCAGCCAAGTCTCTGGACTAGCGGGAGGTAACTCCTACGAGCAGTACTTC. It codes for CASSQVSGLAGGNSYEQYF.

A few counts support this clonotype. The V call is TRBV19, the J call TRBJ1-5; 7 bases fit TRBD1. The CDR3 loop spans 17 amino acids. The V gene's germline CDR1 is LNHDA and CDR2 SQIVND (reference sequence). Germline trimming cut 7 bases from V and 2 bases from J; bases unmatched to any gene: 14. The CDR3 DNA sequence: TGTGCCAGTACCCCGAAGTTGGGGACAGAACGCAATCAGCCCCAGCATTTT. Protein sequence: CASTPKLGTERNQPQHF.

CDR3 amino acids: CASSLVPGGNTIYF. Here the CDR3 DNA reads TGTGCCAGCAGCTTGGTTCCAGGAGGAAACACCATATATTTT. The genes are TRBV5-4 and TRBJ1-3; D is ambiguous. This CDR3 spans 14 amino acids. Germline V lookup: CDR1 SGHNT, CDR2 YYREEE (reference sequence). V was pared by 0 bases and J by 4 bases, with 8 bases between.

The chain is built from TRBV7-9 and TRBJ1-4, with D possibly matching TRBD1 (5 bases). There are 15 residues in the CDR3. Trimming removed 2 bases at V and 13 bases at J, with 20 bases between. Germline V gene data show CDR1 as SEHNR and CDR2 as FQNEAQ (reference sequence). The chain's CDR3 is CASSLYQGPGLRLFF. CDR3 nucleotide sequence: TGTGCCAGCAGCTTATATCAGGGACCGGGTTTAAGACTGTTTTTT.

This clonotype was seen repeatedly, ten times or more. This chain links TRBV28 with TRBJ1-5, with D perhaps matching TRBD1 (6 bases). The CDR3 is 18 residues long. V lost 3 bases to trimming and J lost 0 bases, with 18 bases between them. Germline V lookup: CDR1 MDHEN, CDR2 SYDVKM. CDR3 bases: TGTGCCAGCAGTTTTGGGGCAGGGGCGACAGTTAGCAATCAGCCCCAGCATTTT. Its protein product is CASSFGAGATVSNQPQHF. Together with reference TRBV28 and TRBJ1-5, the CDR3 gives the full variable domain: DVKVTQSSRYLVKRTGEKVFLECVQDMDHENMFWYRQDPGLGLRLIYFSYDVKMKEKGDIPEGYSVSREKKERFSLILESASTNQTSMYLCASSFGAGATVSNQPQHFGDGTRLSIL.

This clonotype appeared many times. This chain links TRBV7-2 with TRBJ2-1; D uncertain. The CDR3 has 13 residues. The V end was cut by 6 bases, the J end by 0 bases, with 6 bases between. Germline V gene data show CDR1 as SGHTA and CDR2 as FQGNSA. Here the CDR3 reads CASRYSSYNEQFF. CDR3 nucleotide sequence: TGTGCCAGCAGATATAGCTCCTACAATGAGCAGTTCTTC. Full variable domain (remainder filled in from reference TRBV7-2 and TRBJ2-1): GAGVSQSPSNKVTEKGKDVELRCDPISGHTALYWYRQSLGQGLEFLIYFQGNSAPDKSGLPSDRFSAERTGGSVSTLTIQRTQQEDSAVYLCASRYSSYNEQFFGPGTRLTVL.

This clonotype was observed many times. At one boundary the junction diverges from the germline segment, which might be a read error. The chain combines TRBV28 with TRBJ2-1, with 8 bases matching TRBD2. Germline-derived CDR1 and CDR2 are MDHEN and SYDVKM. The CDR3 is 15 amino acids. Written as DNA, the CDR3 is TGTGCCAGCAGTTTTGGGCGGGGCGGGAGGCCATCTAAGATCTTC. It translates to CASSFGRGGRPSKIF.

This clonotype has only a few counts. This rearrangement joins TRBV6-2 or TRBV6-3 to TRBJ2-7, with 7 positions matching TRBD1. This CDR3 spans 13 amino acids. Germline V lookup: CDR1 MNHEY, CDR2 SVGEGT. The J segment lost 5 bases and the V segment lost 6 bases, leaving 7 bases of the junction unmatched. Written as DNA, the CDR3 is TGTGCCAGCAGGGGGACAGCGGCAGACGAGCAGTACTTC. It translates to CASRGTAADEQYF.

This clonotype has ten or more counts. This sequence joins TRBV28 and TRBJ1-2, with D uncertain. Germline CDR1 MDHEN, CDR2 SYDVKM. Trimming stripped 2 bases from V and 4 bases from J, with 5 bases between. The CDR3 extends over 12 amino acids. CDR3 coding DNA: TGTGCCAGCAGTTTAAGTAGCTATGGCTACACCTTC. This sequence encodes CASSLSSYGYTF.

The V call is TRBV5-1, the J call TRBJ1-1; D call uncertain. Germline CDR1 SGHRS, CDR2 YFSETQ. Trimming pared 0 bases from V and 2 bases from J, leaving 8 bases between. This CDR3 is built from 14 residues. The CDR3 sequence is CASSLAGGNTEAFF. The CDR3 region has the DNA TGCGCCAGCAGCTTGGCCGGAGGAAACACTGAAGCTTTCTTT.

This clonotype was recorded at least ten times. CDR3 residues: CASSFENRCGTPEEGGEKLFF. The CDR3, as DNA: TGTGCCAGCAGTTTTGAGAACCGGTGCGGGACACCCGAGGAAGGAGGTGAAAAACTGTTTTTT. The chain couples TRBV27 to TRBJ1-4; TRBD1 might be the D (6 bases). Trimming removed 3 bases from V and 7 bases from J, with 33 bases in between. Germline V CDR1 and CDR2: MNHEY, SMNVEV (reference sequence). The length of the CDR3 is 21 residues.

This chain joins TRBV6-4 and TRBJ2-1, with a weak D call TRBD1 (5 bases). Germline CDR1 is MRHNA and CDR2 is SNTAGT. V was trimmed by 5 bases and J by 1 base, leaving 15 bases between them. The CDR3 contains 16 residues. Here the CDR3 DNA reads TGTGCCAGCAGTCCCCTCCCCCAGGGTTCCTACAATGAGCAGTTCTTC. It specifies CASSPLPQGSYNEQFF.

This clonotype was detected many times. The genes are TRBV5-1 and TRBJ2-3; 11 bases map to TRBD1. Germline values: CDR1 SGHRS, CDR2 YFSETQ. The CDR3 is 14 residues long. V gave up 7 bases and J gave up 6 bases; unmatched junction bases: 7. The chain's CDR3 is CASGRTGGDDTQYF. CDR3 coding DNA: TGCGCCAGCGGAAGGACAGGGGGCGACGATACGCAGTATTTT.

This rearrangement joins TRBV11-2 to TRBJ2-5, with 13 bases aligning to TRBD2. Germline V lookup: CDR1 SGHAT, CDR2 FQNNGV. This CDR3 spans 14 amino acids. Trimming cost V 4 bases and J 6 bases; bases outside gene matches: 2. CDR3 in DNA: TGTGCCAGCAGCTGGGGACTAGCGGGACAGACCCAGTACTTC. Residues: CASSWGLAGQTQYF. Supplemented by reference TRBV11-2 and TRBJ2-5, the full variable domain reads EAGVAQSPRYKIIEKRQSVAFWCNPISGHATLYWYQQILGQGPKLLIQFQNNGVVDDSQLPKDRFSAERLKGVDSTLKIQPAKLEDSAVYLCASSWGLAGQTQYFGPGTRLLVL.

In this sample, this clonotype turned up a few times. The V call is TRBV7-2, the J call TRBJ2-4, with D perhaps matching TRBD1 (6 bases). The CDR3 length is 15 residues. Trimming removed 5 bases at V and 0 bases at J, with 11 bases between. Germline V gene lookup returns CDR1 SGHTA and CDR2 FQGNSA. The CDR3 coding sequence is TGTGCCAGCAGCCCCGGACAGAAAGCCAAAAACATTCAGTACTTC. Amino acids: CASSPGQKAKNIQYF.

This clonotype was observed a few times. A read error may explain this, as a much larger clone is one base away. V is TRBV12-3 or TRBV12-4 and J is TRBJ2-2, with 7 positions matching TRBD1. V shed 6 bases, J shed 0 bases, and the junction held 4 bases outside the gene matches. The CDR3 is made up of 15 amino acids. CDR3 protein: CASRSGTANTGELFF. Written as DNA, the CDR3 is TGTGCCAGCAGATCCGGGACAGCGAACACCGGGGAGCTGTTTTTT.

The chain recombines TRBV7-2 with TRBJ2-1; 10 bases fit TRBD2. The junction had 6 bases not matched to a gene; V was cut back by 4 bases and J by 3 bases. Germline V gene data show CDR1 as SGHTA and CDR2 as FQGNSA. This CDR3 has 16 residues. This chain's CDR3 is CASSSPRTSGYNEQFF. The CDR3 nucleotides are TGTGCCAGCAGCTCCCCTCGGACTAGCGGCTACAATGAGCAGTTCTTC.

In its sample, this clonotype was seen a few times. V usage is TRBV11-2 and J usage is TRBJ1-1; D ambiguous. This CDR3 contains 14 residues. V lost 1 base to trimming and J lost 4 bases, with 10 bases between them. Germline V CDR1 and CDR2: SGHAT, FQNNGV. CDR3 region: CASSLASGSTEAFF. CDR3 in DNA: TGTGCCAGCAGCTTAGCGAGTGGATCCACTGAAGCTTTCTTT.

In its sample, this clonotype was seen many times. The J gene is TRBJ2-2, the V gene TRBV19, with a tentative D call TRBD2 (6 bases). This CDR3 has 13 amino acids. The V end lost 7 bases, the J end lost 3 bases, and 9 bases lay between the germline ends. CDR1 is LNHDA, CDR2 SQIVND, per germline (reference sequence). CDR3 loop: CASIPGDTGELFF. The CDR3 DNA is TGTGCCAGTATCCCGGGGGACACCGGGGAGCTGTTTTTT.

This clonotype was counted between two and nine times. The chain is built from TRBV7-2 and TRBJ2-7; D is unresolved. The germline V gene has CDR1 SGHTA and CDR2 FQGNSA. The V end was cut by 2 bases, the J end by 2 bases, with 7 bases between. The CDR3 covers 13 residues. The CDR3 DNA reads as TGTGCCAGCAGCTTACAGAGTACCTACGAGCAGTACTTC. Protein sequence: CASSLQSTYEQYF.

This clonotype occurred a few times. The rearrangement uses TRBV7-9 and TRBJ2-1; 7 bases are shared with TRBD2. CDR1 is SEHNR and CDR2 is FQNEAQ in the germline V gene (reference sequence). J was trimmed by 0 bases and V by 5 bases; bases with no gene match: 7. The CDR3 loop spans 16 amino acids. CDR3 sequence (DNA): TGTGCCAGCAGCCTCAACGGGGGGATCTCCTACAATGAGCAGTTCTTC. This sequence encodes CASSLNGGISYNEQFF. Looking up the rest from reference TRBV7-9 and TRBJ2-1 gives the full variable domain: DTGVSQNPRHKITKRGQNVTFRCDPISEHNRLYWYRQTLGQGPEFLTYFQNEAQLEKSRLLSDRFSAERPKGSFSTLEIQRTEQGDSAMYLCASSLNGGISYNEQFFGPGTRLTVL.

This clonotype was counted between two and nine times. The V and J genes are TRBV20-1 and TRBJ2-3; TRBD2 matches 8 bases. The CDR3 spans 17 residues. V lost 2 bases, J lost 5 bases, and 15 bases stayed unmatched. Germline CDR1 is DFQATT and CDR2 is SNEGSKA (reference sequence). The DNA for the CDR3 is TGCAGTGCTAGATCGCGGAATAGCGGGATCGTCGGAGATACGCAGTATTTT. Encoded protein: CSARSRNSGIVGDTQYF.

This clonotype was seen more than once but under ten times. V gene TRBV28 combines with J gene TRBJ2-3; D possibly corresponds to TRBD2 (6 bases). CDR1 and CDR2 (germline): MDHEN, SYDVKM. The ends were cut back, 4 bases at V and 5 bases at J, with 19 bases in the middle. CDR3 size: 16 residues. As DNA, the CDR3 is TGTGCCAGCAGTTCAATATCTGGAGGGAGAAGAGATACGCAGTATTTT. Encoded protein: CASSSISGGRRDTQYF.

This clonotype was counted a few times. This CDR3 is CASSTRRGDSYEQYF. In DNA, the CDR3 is TGTGCCAGTAGTACCCGGAGGGGCGACTCCTACGAGCAGTACTTC. This chain links TRBV19 with TRBJ2-7; D may be TRBD2 (6 bases). There are 15 residues in the CDR3. Germline V gene data show CDR1 as LNHDA and CDR2 as SQIVND (reference sequence). Trimming removed 4 bases at V and 0 bases at J, with 13 bases between. Full variable domain (missing parts from reference TRBV19 and TRBJ2-7): DGGITQSPKYLFRKEGQNVTLSCEQNLNHDAMYWYRQDPGQGLRLIYYSQIVNDFQKGDIAEGYSVSREKKESFPLTVTSAQKNPTAFYLCASSTRRGDSYEQYFGPGTRLTVT.

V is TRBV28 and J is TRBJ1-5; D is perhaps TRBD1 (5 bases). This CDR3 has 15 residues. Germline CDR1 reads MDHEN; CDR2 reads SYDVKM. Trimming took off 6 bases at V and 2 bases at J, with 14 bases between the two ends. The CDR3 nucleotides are TGTGCCAGCAGCTGGCCGTTGGGACGCAATCAGCCCCAGCATTTT. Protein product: CASSWPLGRNQPQHF.

For the CDR3, the DNA is TGTGCCAGCAGCCGGACTAGCGGACGCACAGATACGCAGTATTTT. Encoded protein: CASSRTSGRTDTQYF. The chain uses TRBV2 and TRBJ2-3; 10 nucleotides agree with TRBD2. CDR1 and CDR2 from the germline V gene are SNHLY and FYNNEI. Trimming took 6 bases from V and 1 from J; bases not matched to a gene: 4. There are 15 residues in the CDR3.

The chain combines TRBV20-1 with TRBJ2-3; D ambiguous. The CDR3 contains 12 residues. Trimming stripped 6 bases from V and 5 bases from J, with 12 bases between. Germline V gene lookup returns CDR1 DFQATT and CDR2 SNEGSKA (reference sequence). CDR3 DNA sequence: TGCAGTGCGGGCAGGCAGTTAGATACGCAGTATTTT. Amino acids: CSAGRQLDTQYF.